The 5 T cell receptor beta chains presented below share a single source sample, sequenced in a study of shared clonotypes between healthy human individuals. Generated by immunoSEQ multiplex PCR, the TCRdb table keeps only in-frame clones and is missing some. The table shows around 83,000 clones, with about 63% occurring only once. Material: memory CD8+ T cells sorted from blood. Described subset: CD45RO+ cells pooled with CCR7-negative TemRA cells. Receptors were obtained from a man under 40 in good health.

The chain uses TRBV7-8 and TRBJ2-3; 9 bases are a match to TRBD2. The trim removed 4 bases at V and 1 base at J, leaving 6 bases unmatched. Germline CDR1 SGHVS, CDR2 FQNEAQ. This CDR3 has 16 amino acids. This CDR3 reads CASSSLAGGGTDTQYF. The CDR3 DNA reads TGTGCCAGCAGCTCACTAGCGGGTGGCGGCACAGATACGCAGTATTTT.

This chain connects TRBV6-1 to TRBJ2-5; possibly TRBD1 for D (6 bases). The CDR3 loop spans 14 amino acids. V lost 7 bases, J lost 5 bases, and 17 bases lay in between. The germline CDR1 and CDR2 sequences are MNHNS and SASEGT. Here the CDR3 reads CASNLGQSIETQYF. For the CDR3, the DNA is TGTGCCAGCAACCTAGGACAGAGCATTGAGACCCAGTACTTC.

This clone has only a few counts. This CDR3 is CASSLGPRTEAFF. CDR3 in DNA: TGTGCCAGCAGCTTGGGACCTAGGACTGAAGCTTTCTTT. The chain joins TRBV7-3 to TRBJ1-1; maybe TRBD1 (5 bases). Looked up from germline, CDR1 is SGHTA and CDR2 is FQGTGA. V lost 3 bases, J lost 5 bases, and 10 bases lay in between. The CDR3 has 13 residues.

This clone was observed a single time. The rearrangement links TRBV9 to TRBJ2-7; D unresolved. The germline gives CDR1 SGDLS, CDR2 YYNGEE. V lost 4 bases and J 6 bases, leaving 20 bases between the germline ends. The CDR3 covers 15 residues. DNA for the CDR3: TGTGCCAGCAGCCCCGCAATAGGAACAAATATCGAGCAGTACTTC. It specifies CASSPAIGTNIEQYF.

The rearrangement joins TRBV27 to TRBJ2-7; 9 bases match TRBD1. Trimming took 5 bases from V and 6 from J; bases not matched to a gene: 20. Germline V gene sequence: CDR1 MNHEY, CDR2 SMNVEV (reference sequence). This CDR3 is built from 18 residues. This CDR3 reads CASSLYHTPGQGSGEQYF. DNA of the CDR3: TGTGCCAGCAGTCTTTACCACACACCGGGACAGGGCAGCGGCGAGCAGTACTTC.